These T cell receptor beta chains were read from a single sample in a study of T cells in localized non-small cell lung cancer. The data were produced by immunoSEQ multiplex PCR, yet TCRdb's version contains in-frame clones alone and is incomplete. The sample has roughly 38,000 clones; 88% are singletons. Sequences were derived from peripheral blood, sampled before any cancer treatment. The receptors were sampled from a female donor at least 60 years old with stage I squamous cell lung carcinoma. Each CDR3 is given with its conserved first and last residue. The order of the fields is V gene, clone size, D gene, J gene, CDR3 protein, CDR3 DNA. The D gene is left open where the match is weak. The size entry is marked missing in some rows and otherwise reads once, few, many or a size class.

V gene: TRBV4-3
clone size: NA
D gene: TRBD2
J gene: TRBJ2-7
CDR3 protein: CASSQLPGLTEQYF
CDR3 DNA: TGCGCCAGCAGCCAACTCCCGGGACTAACCGAGCAGTACTTC

V gene: TRBV12-5
clone size: NA
D gene: TRBD1
J gene: TRBJ1-3
CDR3 protein: CASGLPQGTGNTIYF
CDR3 DNA: TGTGCTAGTGGTTTGCCACAGGGGACTGGAAACACCATATATTTT

V gene: TRBV10-3
clone size: NA
D gene: NA
J gene: TRBJ2-5
CDR3 protein: CAISVGSGKGETQYF
CDR3 DNA: TGTGCCATCAGTGTAGGGTCGGGGAAGGGAGAGACCCAGTACTTC

V gene: TRBV19
clone size: NA
D gene: NA
J gene: TRBJ1-2
CDR3 protein: CASRRRQGAYGYTF
CDR3 DNA: TGTGCCAGTAGGAGAAGGCAGGGAGCTTATGGCTACACCTTC

V gene: TRBV14
clone size: NA
D gene: TRBD2
J gene: TRBJ2-7
CDR3 protein: CASSRIAGQGEQYF
CDR3 DNA: TGTGCCAGCAGCCGTATAGCGGGACAAGGCGAGCAGTACTTC

V gene: TRBV7-9
clone size: NA
D gene: NA
J gene: TRBJ1-2
CDR3 protein: CASSLDSGSYYTF
CDR3 DNA: TGTGCCAGCAGCTTAGACAGCGGCTCGTACTACACCTTC

V gene: TRBV19
clone size: NA
D gene: NA
J gene: TRBJ1-2
CDR3 protein: CASSIPGTKYYGYTF
CDR3 DNA: TGTGCCAGTAGTATCCCCGGGACGAAATACTATGGCTACACCTTC

V gene: TRBV12-5
clone size: once
D gene: NA
J gene: TRBJ2-2
CDR3 protein: CASGLGQGNTGELFF
CDR3 DNA: TGTGCTAGTGGTTTGGGCCAGGGTAACACCGGGGAGCTGTTTTTT

V gene: TRBV7-9
clone size: NA
D gene: NA
J gene: TRBJ2-1
CDR3 protein: CASSLEKGRDEQFF
CDR3 DNA: TGTGCCAGCAGCTTAGAAAAGGGGAGAGATGAGCAGTTCTTC

V gene: TRBV10-3
clone size: NA
D gene: NA
J gene: TRBJ1-2
CDR3 protein: CAIHPYQGGYTF
CDR3 DNA: TGTGCCATCCACCCCTACCAGGGAGGCTACACCTTC

V gene: TRBV18
clone size: NA
D gene: TRBD2
J gene: TRBJ2-7
CDR3 protein: CASSPGLSNEQYF
CDR3 DNA: TGTGCCAGCTCACCGGGACTATCAAACGAGCAGTACTTC

V gene: TRBV7-3
clone size: NA
D gene: TRBD2
J gene: TRBJ2-3
CDR3 protein: CASSPRTSVTDTQYF
CDR3 DNA: TGTGCCAGCAGCCCTCGGACTAGTGTGACAGATACGCAGTATTTT

V gene: TRBV6-1
clone size: few
D gene: NA
J gene: TRBJ1-5
CDR3 protein: CASSQTGRNQPQHF
CDR3 DNA: TGTGCCAGCAGCCAAACAGGGCGCAATCAGCCCCAGCATTTT

V gene: TRBV19
clone size: NA
D gene: NA
J gene: TRBJ1-5
CDR3 protein: CASTGLSNQPQHF
CDR3 DNA: TGTGCCAGTACCGGACTGTCAAATCAGCCCCAGCATTTT

V gene: TRBV7-2
clone size: few
D gene: NA
J gene: TRBJ2-7
CDR3 protein: CASSFRDGSYEQYF
CDR3 DNA: TGTGCCAGCAGCTTCCGGGACGGCTCCTACGAGCAGTACTTC

V gene: TRBV18
clone size: NA
D gene: TRBD1
J gene: TRBJ2-3
CDR3 protein: CASSSDRVADTQYF
CDR3 DNA: TGTGCCAGCTCATCGGACAGGGTTGCAGATACGCAGTATTTT

V gene: TRBV7-2
clone size: NA
D gene: NA
J gene: TRBJ2-7
CDR3 protein: CASSVFRGRFNEQYF
CDR3 DNA: TGTGCCAGCAGCGTATTCAGAGGGCGCTTCAACGAGCAGTACTTC

V gene: TRBV9
clone size: once
D gene: NA
J gene: TRBJ1-2
CDR3 protein: CASSVRADSNYGYTF
CDR3 DNA: TGTGCCAGCAGCGTTCGGGCTGACAGTAACTATGGCTACACCTTC

V gene: TRBV5-8
clone size: NA
D gene: TRBD1
J gene: TRBJ2-1
CDR3 protein: CASSFGTGVNEQFF
CDR3 DNA: TGTGCCAGCAGCTTCGGGACAGGAGTAAATGAGCAGTTCTTC

V gene: TRBV30
clone size: few
D gene: TRBD1
J gene: TRBJ1-2
CDR3 protein: CAWSTGQALAGYTF
CDR3 DNA: TGTGCCTGGAGTACCGGACAGGCCTTGGCTGGCTACACCTTC

V gene: TRBV7-9
clone size: NA
D gene: NA
J gene: TRBJ1-5
CDR3 protein: CASSPGAIGQPQHF
CDR3 DNA: TGTGCCAGCAGCCCGGGGGCCATCGGTCAGCCCCAGCATTTT

V gene: TRBV7-3
clone size: once
D gene: NA
J gene: TRBJ2-1
CDR3 protein: CASSSDLYNEQFF
CDR3 DNA: TGTGCCAGCAGCTCCGACCTTTACAATGAGCAGTTCTTC

V gene: TRBV11-2
clone size: NA
D gene: NA
J gene: TRBJ1-1
CDR3 protein: CASSLAGAGEAFF
CDR3 DNA: TGTGCCAGCAGCTTGGCCGGGGCCGGGGAAGCTTTCTTT

V gene: TRBV9
clone size: NA
D gene: NA
J gene: TRBJ2-1
CDR3 protein: CASSVAYYPRGYNEQFF
CDR3 DNA: TGTGCCAGCAGCGTAGCCTATTATCCCCGGGGCTACAATGAGCAGTTCTTC

V gene: TRBV5-4
clone size: NA
D gene: NA
J gene: TRBJ1-1
CDR3 protein: CASSLESQINTEAFF
CDR3 DNA: TGTGCCAGCAGCTTGGAATCGCAGATTAACACTGAAGCTTTCTTT

V gene: TRBV2
clone size: NA
D gene: NA
J gene: TRBJ2-2
CDR3 protein: CASSEAGGLATGELFF
CDR3 DNA: TGTGCCAGCAGTGAAGCGGGGGGGCTTGCCACCGGGGAGCTGTTTTTT

V gene: TRBV19
clone size: NA
D gene: TRBD2
J gene: TRBJ2-7
CDR3 protein: CASRPGTSGSYEQYF
CDR3 DNA: TGTGCCAGTAGACCCGGGACTAGCGGTTCCTACGAGCAGTACTTC

V gene: TRBV5-1
clone size: NA
D gene: NA
J gene: TRBJ2-1
CDR3 protein: CASSRRQGATSGTYNEQFF
CDR3 DNA: TGCGCCAGCAGCCGGAGACAGGGGGCGACTAGCGGGACCTACAATGAGCAGTTCTTC

V gene: TRBV11-2
clone size: NA
D gene: NA
J gene: TRBJ1-3
CDR3 protein: CASSLGRAAGNTIYF
CDR3 DNA: TGTGCCAGCAGCTTGGGCAGGGCAGCTGGAAACACCATATATTTT

V gene: TRBV5-8
clone size: NA
D gene: NA
J gene: TRBJ2-6
CDR3 protein: CASTGGTFSGANVLTF
CDR3 DNA: TGTGCCAGCACTGGCGGAACTTTCTCTGGGGCCAACGTCCTGACTTTC

V gene: TRBV7-2
clone size: NA
D gene: NA
J gene: TRBJ2-3
CDR3 protein: CASSLVGGGSGTDTQYF
CDR3 DNA: TGTGCCAGCAGCTTAGTAGGGGGGGGGAGTGGCACAGATACGCAGTATTTT

V gene: TRBV7-2
clone size: NA
D gene: TRBD2
J gene: TRBJ2-7
CDR3 protein: CASSAGGGSEQYF
CDR3 DNA: TGTGCCAGCAGCGCGGGAGGAGGGTCCGAGCAGTACTTC

V gene: TRBV7-3
clone size: NA
D gene: NA
J gene: TRBJ2-1
CDR3 protein: CASSAGHRSYNEQFF
CDR3 DNA: TGTGCCAGCAGCGCCGGACACCGCTCCTACAATGAGCAGTTCTTC

V gene: TRBV5-1
clone size: NA
D gene: NA
J gene: TRBJ1-1
CDR3 protein: CASSLNGGETEAFF
CDR3 DNA: TGCGCCAGCAGCTTAAATGGGGGAGAGACTGAAGCTTTCTTT

V gene: TRBV9
clone size: few
D gene: NA
J gene: TRBJ1-1
CDR3 protein: CASSAGPVNTEAFF
CDR3 DNA: TGTGCCAGCAGCGCCGGGCCGGTGAACACTGAAGCTTTCTTT

V gene: TRBV15
clone size: NA
D gene: TRBD1
J gene: TRBJ2-6
CDR3 protein: CATSPRGSGANVLTF
CDR3 DNA: TGTGCCACCAGCCCCAGGGGGTCTGGGGCCAACGTCCTGACTTTC

V gene: TRBV6-5
clone size: NA
D gene: NA
J gene: TRBJ1-2
CDR3 protein: CASSYSSGRYGYTF
CDR3 DNA: TGTGCCAGCAGTTACTCTTCAGGGAGATATGGCTACACCTTC

V gene: TRBV6-5
clone size: NA
D gene: TRBD1
J gene: TRBJ1-1
CDR3 protein: CASSLTGRNTEAFF
CDR3 DNA: TGTGCCAGCAGCCTGACAGGGAGGAACACTGAAGCTTTCTTT

V gene: TRBV5-4
clone size: NA
D gene: NA
J gene: TRBJ2-7
CDR3 protein: CASSLEPDDEQYF
CDR3 DNA: TGTGCCAGCAGCTTGGAGCCCGACGACGAGCAGTACTTC

V gene: TRBV18
clone size: NA
D gene: NA
J gene: TRBJ1-2
CDR3 protein: CASSPGGRAGGYTF
CDR3 DNA: TGTGCCAGCTCACCCGGCGGGAGGGCCGGGGGCTACACCTTC

V gene: TRBV18
clone size: NA
D gene: TRBD2
J gene: TRBJ2-7
CDR3 protein: CASSPPGLAQYEQYF
CDR3 DNA: TGTGCCAGCTCACCACCCGGACTAGCACAGTACGAGCAGTACTTC